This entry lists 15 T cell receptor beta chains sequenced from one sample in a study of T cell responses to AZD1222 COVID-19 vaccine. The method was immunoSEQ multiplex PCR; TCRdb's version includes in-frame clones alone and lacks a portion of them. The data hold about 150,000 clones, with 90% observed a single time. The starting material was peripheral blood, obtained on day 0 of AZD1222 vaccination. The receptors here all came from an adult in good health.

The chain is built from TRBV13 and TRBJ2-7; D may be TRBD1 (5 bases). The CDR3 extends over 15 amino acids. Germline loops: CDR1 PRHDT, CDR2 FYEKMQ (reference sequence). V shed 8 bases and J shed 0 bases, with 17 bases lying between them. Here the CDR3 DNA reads TGTGCCAGCGGATTAAGGGGTGGCCCCTCCTACGAGCAGTACTTC. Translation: CASGLRGGPSYEQYF.

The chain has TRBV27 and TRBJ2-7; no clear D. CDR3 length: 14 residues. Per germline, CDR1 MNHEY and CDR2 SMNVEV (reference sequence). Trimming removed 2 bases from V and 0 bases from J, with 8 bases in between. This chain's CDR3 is CASSLTPSSYEQYF. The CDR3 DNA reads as TGTGCCAGCAGTTTAACACCTAGCTCCTACGAGCAGTACTTC.

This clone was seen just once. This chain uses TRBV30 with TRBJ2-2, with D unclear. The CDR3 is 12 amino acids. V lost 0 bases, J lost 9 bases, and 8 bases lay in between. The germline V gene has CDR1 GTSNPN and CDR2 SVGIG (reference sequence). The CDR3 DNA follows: TGTGCCTGGAGTGTTATGGCGTGGGAGCTGTTTTTT. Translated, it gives CAWSVMAWELFF. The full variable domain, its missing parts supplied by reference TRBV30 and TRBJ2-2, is SQTIHQWPATLVQPVGSPLSLECTVEGTSNPNLYWYRQAAGRGLQLLFYSVGIGQISSEVPQNLSASRPQDRQFILSSKKLLLSDSGFYLCAWSVMAWELFFGEGSRLTVL.

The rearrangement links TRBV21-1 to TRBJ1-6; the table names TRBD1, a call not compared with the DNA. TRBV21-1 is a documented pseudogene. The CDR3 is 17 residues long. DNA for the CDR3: TGTGCCAGCAGCAAATGGGGCCCCCGGAGTTATAATGGGCCCCTCCACTTT. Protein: CASSKWGPRSYNGPLHF.

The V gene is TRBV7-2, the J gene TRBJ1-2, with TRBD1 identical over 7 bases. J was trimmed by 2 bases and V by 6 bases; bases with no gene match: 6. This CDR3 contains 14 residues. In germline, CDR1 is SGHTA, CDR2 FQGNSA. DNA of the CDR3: TGTGCCAGCAGAGGGAAGGGACAGAACTATGGCTACACCTTC. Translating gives CASRGKGQNYGYTF.

CDR3 in amino acids: CASSLLGAGRRDNEQFF. The CDR3 DNA reads as TGCGCCAGCAGCCTCCTAGGGGCGGGGCGGCGGGACAATGAGCAGTTCTTC. The V call is TRBV4-1, the J call TRBJ2-1; D might be TRBD2 (6 bases). CDR3 length: 17 amino acids. V was trimmed by 4 bases and J by 5 bases, leaving 21 bases between them. The V gene's germline CDR1 is MGHRA and CDR2 YSYEKL.

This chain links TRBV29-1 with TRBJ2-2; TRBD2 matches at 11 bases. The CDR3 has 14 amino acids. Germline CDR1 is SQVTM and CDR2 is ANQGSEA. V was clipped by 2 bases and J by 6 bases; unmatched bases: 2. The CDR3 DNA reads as TGCAGCGTTGAAACTAGCGGGGGCCCCGGGGAGCTGTTTTTT. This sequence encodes CSVETSGGPGELFF.

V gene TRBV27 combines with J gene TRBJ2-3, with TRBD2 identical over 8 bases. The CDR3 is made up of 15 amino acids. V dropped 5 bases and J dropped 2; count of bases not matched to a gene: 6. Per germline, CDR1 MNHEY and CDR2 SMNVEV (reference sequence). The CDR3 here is CASSSPGGPTDTQYF. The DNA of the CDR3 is TGTGCCAGCAGTAGCCCGGGGGGGCCCACAGATACGCAGTATTTT.

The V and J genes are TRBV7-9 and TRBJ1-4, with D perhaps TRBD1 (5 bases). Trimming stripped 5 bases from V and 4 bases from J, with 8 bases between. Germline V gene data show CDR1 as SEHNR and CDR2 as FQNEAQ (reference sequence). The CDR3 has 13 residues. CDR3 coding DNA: TGTGCCAGCAGCGGGACCGATAATGAAAAACTGTTTTTT. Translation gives CASSGTDNEKLFF.

This CDR3 reads CASSVTGPGNTIYF. Here the CDR3 DNA reads TGTGCCAGCAGCGTTACAGGGCCTGGAAACACCATATATTTT. This chain links TRBV9 with TRBJ1-3; possible D gene TRBD1, 6 bases. Germline V gene sequence: CDR1 SGDLS, CDR2 YYNGEE. The CDR3 contains 14 residues. V was shortened by 2 bases and J by 2 bases, with 8 bases between the two germline ends.

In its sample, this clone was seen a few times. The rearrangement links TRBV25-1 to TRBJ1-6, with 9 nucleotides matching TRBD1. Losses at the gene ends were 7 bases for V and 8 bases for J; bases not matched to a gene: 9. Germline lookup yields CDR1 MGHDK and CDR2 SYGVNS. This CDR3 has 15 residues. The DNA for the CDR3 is TGTGCCAGCAATAGTCCGGGACAGGGATATTCACCCCTCCACTTT. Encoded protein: CASNSPGQGYSPLHF.

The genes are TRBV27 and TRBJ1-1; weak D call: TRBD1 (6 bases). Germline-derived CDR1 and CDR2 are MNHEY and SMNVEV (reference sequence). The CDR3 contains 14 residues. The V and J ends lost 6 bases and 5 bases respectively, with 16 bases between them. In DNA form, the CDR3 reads TGTGCCAGCAGCATCGGGGGGCTGGGGACTGAAGCTTTCTTT. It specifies CASSIGGLGTEAFF.

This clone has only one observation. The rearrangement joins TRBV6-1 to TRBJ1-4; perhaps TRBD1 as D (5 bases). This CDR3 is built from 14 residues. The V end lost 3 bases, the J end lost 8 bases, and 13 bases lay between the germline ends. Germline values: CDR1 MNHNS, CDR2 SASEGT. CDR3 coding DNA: TGTGCCAGCAGTGAGGGGAGGGGTAGGGAAAAACTGTTTTTT. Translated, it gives CASSEGRGREKLFF.

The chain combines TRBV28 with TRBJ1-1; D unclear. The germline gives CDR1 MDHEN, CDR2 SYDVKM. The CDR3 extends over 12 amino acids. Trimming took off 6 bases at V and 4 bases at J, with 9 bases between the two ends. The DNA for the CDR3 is TGTGCCAGCAGAAGGTCGATCACTGAAGCTTTCTTT. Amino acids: CASRRSITEAFF.

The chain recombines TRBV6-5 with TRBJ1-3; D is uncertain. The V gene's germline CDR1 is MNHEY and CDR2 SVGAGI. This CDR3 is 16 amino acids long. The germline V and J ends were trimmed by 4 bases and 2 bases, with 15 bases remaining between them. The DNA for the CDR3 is TGTGCCAGCAGTTTTTCTAGGGAGAGCACTGGAAACACCATATATTTT. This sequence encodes CASSFSRESTGNTIYF.